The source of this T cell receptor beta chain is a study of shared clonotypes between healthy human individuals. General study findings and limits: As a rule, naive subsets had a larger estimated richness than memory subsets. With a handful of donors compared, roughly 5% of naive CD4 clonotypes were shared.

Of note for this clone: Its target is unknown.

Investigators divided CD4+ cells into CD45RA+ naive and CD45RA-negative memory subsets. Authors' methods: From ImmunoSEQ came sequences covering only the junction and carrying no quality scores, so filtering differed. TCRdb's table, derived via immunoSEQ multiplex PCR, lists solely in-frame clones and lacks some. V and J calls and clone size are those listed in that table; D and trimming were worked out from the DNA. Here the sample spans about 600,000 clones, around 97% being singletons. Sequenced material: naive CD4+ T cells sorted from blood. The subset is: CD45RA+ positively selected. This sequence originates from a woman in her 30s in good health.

The CDR3 reads CASSISGREAFF. CDR3 coding DNA: TGTGCCAGTAGTATTAGCGGCAGGGAAGCTTTCTTT. The rearrangement links TRBV19 to TRBJ1-1; D is undetermined. This CDR3 comprises 12 residues. Germline V gives CDR1 LNHDA, CDR2 SQIVND (reference sequence). Trimming left V 3 bases short and J 8 bases short, with 10 bases between.